This TCR beta chain derives from a study of T-cell reconstitution after alpha-beta-depleted transplantation in children. The library targeted TCRbeta and was prepared with unique molecular identifiers. Each CDR3 protein gets one entry after TCRdb re-called the PCR reads with MiXCR. The sample has 300,000 or so distinct CDR3 sequences, 9.9% seen once. Germline values: CDR1 MDHEN, CDR2 SYDVKM. The V segment lost 7 bases and the J segment 2 bases; nucleotides outside the gene matches: 8. This CDR3 contains 14 residues. The material sequenced was PBMCs from the stem cell graft donor, taken from the stem cell graft. The chain joins TRBV28 to TRBJ2-7; 7 bases align to TRBD1. The TCR was taken from a human donor who donated a stem cell graft to a child with SCID. CDR3 sequence: CASTSHQGAYEQYF. The CDR3 DNA is TGTGCCAGCACCTCACATCAGGGGGCCTACGAGCAGTACTTC. The full variable domain, completed using reference TRBV28 and TRBJ2-7, is DVKVTQSSRYLVKRTGEKVFLECVQDMDHENMFWYRQDPGLGLRLIYFSYDVKMKEKGDIPEGYSVSREKKERFSLILESASTNQTSMYLCASTSHQGAYEQYFGPGTRLTVT.